This passage covers 14 T cell receptor beta chains from one sample sequenced in a study of immune evolution from preneoplasia to lung adenocarcinoma. Only in-frame clones appear in the TCRdb table, and some are missing; sequencing was by immunoSEQ multiplex PCR. Among about 11,000 clones listed, roughly 82% were seen once. The source material was FFPE minimally invasive lung adenocarcinoma tissue. All receptors come from a person aged 70 to 80 with lung adenocarcinoma.

This rearrangement joins TRBV18 to TRBJ2-2; D not resolved. Germline CDR1 reads KGHSH; CDR2 reads LQKENI. The CDR3 sequence is 16 residues long. V dropped 0 bases and J dropped 2 bases, with 10 bases sitting between them. The CDR3: CASSPPTIHNTGELFF. The CDR3 DNA is TGTGCCAGCTCACCACCAACGATACACAACACCGGGGAGCTGTTTTTT.

The sample holds one count of this clone. The chain couples TRBV30 to TRBJ1-2, with D tentatively TRBD1 (5 bases). Between the trimmed V and J ends, which lost 4 bases and 0 bases, there was a span of 12 bases. The CDR3 contains 14 residues. Germline CDR1 reads GTSNPN; CDR2 reads SVGIG (reference sequence). CDR3 bases: TGTGCCTGGAAGATACAGGAGGCTAACTATGGCTACACCTTC. It encodes CAWKIQEANYGYTF.

The count of this clone is one. The V call is TRBV10-1, the J call TRBJ2-1; the match to TRBD2 covers 13 bases. After removal of 0 bases from V and 9 bases from J, the junction contained 8 bases not matched to a gene. CDR1 is WNHNN, CDR2 SYGVQD, per germline (reference sequence). The CDR3 sequence is 17 residues long. The CDR3 nucleotides are TGCGCCAGCAGTGAGTCGGTGAAACTAGCGGGGGGGCGTGAGCAGTTCTTC. Its protein product is CASSESVKLAGGREQFF.

The chain couples TRBV7-3 to TRBJ1-1; D perhaps matches TRBD1 (5 bases). The V end was cut by 4 bases, the J end by 8 bases, with 14 bases between. Germline CDR1 reads SGHTA; CDR2 reads FQGTGA. This CDR3 has 13 amino acids. The CDR3 region is CASSSQGFREAFF. CDR3 DNA sequence: TGTGCCAGCAGCTCGCAGGGCTTTCGGGAAGCTTTCTTT.

This clone was picked up a small number of times. The chain couples TRBV9 to TRBJ2-7, with TRBD2 matching over 7 bases. This CDR3 is built from 16 residues. The junction had 12 bases not matched to a gene; V was cut back by 2 bases and J by 4 bases. Germline CDR1 SGDLS, CDR2 YYNGEE. CDR3 sequence reads: CASSVFWDVLAYEQYF. The CDR3, as DNA: TGTGCCAGCAGCGTCTTCTGGGATGTACTAGCGTACGAGCAGTACTTC.

V is TRBV20-1 and J is TRBJ2-1; D gene uncertain. The CDR3 has 10 amino acids. V was clipped by 5 bases and J by 7 bases, with 6 bases between them. Germline V gene lookup returns CDR1 DFQATT and CDR2 SNEGSKA (reference sequence). CDR3 sequence reads: CSALGNEQFF. Written as DNA, the CDR3 is TGCAGTGCTCTTGGGAATGAGCAGTTCTTC.

The rearrangement links TRBV10-3 to TRBJ2-7; D is unresolved. V was clipped by 9 bases and J by 3 bases, with 9 bases between them. The germline V gene has CDR1 ENHRY and CDR2 SYGVKD. The CDR3 sequence is 11 residues long. The CDR3 nucleotides read TGTGCCATAGGGTCGGGCTACGAGCAGTACTTC. This sequence encodes CAIGSGYEQYF.

This chain connects TRBV7-2 to TRBJ1-4; TRBD1 agrees at 7 bases. Trimming removed 0 bases from V and 5 bases from J; junction bases left unmatched: 0. The CDR3 is 14 amino acids. Germline values: CDR1 SGHTA, CDR2 FQGNSA. CDR3 region: CASSLATGNEKLFF. In DNA form, the CDR3 reads TGTGCCAGCAGCTTAGCGACAGGGAATGAAAAACTGTTTTTT. Complete variable domain (other parts from reference TRBV7-2 and TRBJ1-4): GAGVSQSPSNKVTEKGKDVELRCDPISGHTALYWYRQSLGQGLEFLIYFQGNSAPDKSGLPSDRFSAERTGGSVSTLTIQRTQQEDSAVYLCASSLATGNEKLFFGSGTQLSVL.

There are a few counts of this clone. The chain has TRBV4-1 and TRBJ1-1; D is unclear. The CDR3 length is 15 residues. Germline V gives CDR1 MGHRA, CDR2 YSYEKL. V was pared by 2 bases and J by 1 base, with 11 bases between. The CDR3: CASSQRRQPNTEAFF. Written as DNA, the CDR3 is TGCGCCAGCAGCCAAAGACGTCAGCCGAACACTGAAGCTTTCTTT.

This clone was detected a few times. The chain has TRBV6-5 and TRBJ2-7; 7 bases agree with TRBD2. Germline-derived CDR1 and CDR2 are MNHEY and SVGAGI. The J segment lost 4 bases and the V segment lost 2 bases, leaving 8 bases of the junction unmatched. The CDR3 extends over 15 amino acids. The CDR3 sequence is CASSYGASGQYEQYF. The CDR3 nucleotides are TGTGCCAGCAGTTACGGGGCTAGCGGACAATACGAGCAGTACTTC.

The rearrangement links TRBV14 to TRBJ1-2; D unclear. Germline assignment: CDR1 SGHDN and CDR2 FVKESK. The CDR3 is 15 residues long. With 4 bases removed from V and 0 bases from J, the gap between germline ends came to 12 bases. The CDR3 is CASSPGPSSNYGYTF. The CDR3 nucleotides are TGTGCCAGCAGCCCCGGGCCTTCTTCTAACTATGGCTACACCTTC.

The V call is TRBV28, the J call TRBJ2-7; D gene unclear. Per germline, CDR1 MDHEN and CDR2 SYDVKM. This CDR3 spans 11 amino acids. V gave up 5 bases and J gave up 4 bases, with 6 bases separating them. CDR3 nucleotides: TGTGCCAGCAGTCGGTTATACGAGCAGTACTTC. It encodes CASSRLYEQYF.

By sample fraction, this clone is medium-sized. The chain employs TRBV7-9 and TRBJ2-4; D is perhaps TRBD2 (5 bases). V lost 1 base to trimming and J lost 7 bases, with 17 bases between them. The germline V gene encodes CDR1 SEHNR and CDR2 FQNEAQ (reference sequence). CDR3 length equals 16 residues. CDR3 nucleotides: TGTGCCAGCAGCTTAGGAGGGCTTGGAAGGCGGAACATTCAGTACTTC. It translates to CASSLGGLGRRNIQYF. The variable domain in full, completed from reference TRBV7-9 and TRBJ2-4, reads DTGVSQNPRHKITKRGQNVTFRCDPISEHNRLYWYRQTLGQGPEFLTYFQNEAQLEKSRLLSDRFSAERPKGSFSTLEIQRTEQGDSAMYLCASSLGGLGRRNIQYFGAGTRLSVL.

This clone was counted once. This chain uses TRBV6-5 with TRBJ1-2; D unresolved. This CDR3 is 11 amino acids long. The germline V and J ends were trimmed by 6 bases and 5 bases, with 7 bases remaining between them. CDR1 and CDR2 (germline): MNHEY, SVGAGI. This chain's CDR3 is CASSDDYGYTF. The DNA for the CDR3 is TGTGCCAGCAGCGACGATTATGGCTACACCTTC.